This TCR beta chain was sequenced during a study of STAT3 mutations in large granular lymphocyte leukemia. Study overall: Over half of T-LGLL patients had one or more immunosuppressive regimens.

Measured with immunoSEQ multiplex PCR; TCRdb has only the in-frame clones, and not every one. Among approximately 8,200 clones listed, around 90% were seen once. Study conclusions and caveats: In about 30% of the 18 patients, new TCR clonotypes emerged after therapy. Every T-LGLL patient had at least one immunodominant TCRbeta clonotype. Suggested: STAT3 mutation was not the ancestral event for these clonal expansions. Some patients had persisting codominant clonotypes that could mask small clones.

Germline assignment: CDR1 SGHRS and CDR2 YFSETQ. The CDR3 loop spans 13 amino acids. The V and J ends lost 4 bases and 5 bases respectively, with 9 bases between them. For this clone: Its antigen is unidentified.

The sequence came from a man older than 75 with T-cell large granular lymphocyte leukemia. Some clones in this sample may be carry-over from other donors' samples. Sample: peripheral blood mononuclear cells. The chain is built from TRBV5-1 and TRBJ2-2, with unresolved D. CDR3 sequence reads: CASSAGETGELFF. In DNA form, the CDR3 reads TGCGCCAGCAGCGCCGGAGAGACCGGGGAGCTGTTTTTT. Full variable domain (outside the CDR3, taken from reference TRBV5-1 and TRBJ2-2): KAGVTQTPRYLIKTRGQQVTLSCSPISGHRSVSWYQQTPGQGLQFLFEYFSETQRNKGNFPGRFSGRQFSNSRSEMNVSTLELGDSALYLCASSAGETGELFFGEGSRLTVL.